This T cell receptor beta chain is drawn from a study of blood T cells in healthy people across ages. A second PCR, run for 7 to 11 cycles, used a sample-barcoded 5' primer plus a J-beta primer mix. Every sample returned 2.5 million or more CDR3-containing paired-end reads. TCRdb reprocessed the 5' RACE reads via MiXCR and lists one record per CDR3 protein. The profile covers around 870,000 distinct CDR3 sequences, with around 28% appearing a single time and 17% taken by the ten largest. Findings of the study overall: It was held that diversity estimates obtained from one million T cells represented underestimates. Across the age range, TCR beta diversity per million T cells fell in a roughly linear way.

For this clonotype: Its specificity is unknown.

Germline-derived CDR1 and CDR2 are KGHDR and SFDVKD. The CDR3 runs to 13 residues. The V gene lost 7 bases and the J gene lost 5 bases, with 10 bases spanning the gap. This receptor was taken from a woman older than 75 in good health. Sequencing used blood. The chain combines TRBV24-1 with TRBJ2-2; possible D gene TRBD1, 6 bases. The CDR3 here is CATRTTGTGELFF. In DNA, the CDR3 is TGTGCCACCAGGACAACAGGGACCGGGGAGCTGTTTTTT.